These 12 T cell receptor beta chains share one sample of origin, sequenced in a study of cytomegalovirus exposure and HLA in healthy donors. Generated by immunoSEQ multiplex PCR, the TCRdb table keeps only in-frame clones and is missing some. The sample lists tens of thousands of clones, less than 96% seen once, with around 1.2% in the top ten. The material sequenced was PBMCs. Receptor source: a woman aged 18 to 35 in good health and CMV-seronegative.

This sequence joins TRBV11-3 and TRBJ2-1; D might be TRBD2 (6 bases). V was cut by 5 bases and J by 3 bases, with 14 bases left in between. This CDR3 comprises 15 residues. Germline-derived CDR1 and CDR2 are SGHNT and YENEEA. Here the CDR3 reads CASSQMVGGYNEQFF. The CDR3 DNA reads TGTGCCAGCAGCCAAATGGTGGGGGGCTACAATGAGCAGTTCTTC.

The chain combines TRBV2 with TRBJ1-2; perhaps TRBD1 as D (6 bases). V shed 9 bases and J shed 8 bases, with 19 bases lying between them. This CDR3 has 13 residues. CDR1 and CDR2 (germline): SNHLY, FYNNEI. The CDR3 nucleotides read TGTGCCAGGCCCAGACAGGAACTGGGGGGCTACACCTTC. Protein sequence: CARPRQELGGYTF.

V and J are TRBV9 and TRBJ2-1; 8 bases are shared with TRBD1. V lost 3 bases to trimming and J lost 8 bases; unmatched junction nucleotides: 4. CDR3 size: 13 residues. Germline lookup yields CDR1 SGDLS and CDR2 YYNGEE. CDR3 sequence: CASSATRGHEQFF. The DNA for the CDR3 is TGTGCCAGCAGCGCCACCAGGGGGCATGAGCAGTTCTTC. Full variable domain (rest looked up from reference TRBV9 and TRBJ2-1): DSGVTQTPKHLITATGQRVTLRCSPRSGDLSVYWYQQSLDQGLQFLIQYYNGEERAKGNILERFSAQQFPDLHSELNLSSLELGDSALYFCASSATRGHEQFFGPGTRLTVL.

V usage is TRBV10-3 and J usage is TRBJ1-2; D uncertain. The CDR3 totals 12 residues. Between the trimmed V and J ends, which lost 11 bases and 8 bases, there was a span of 18 bases. Germline V gene sequence: CDR1 ENHRY, CDR2 SYGVKD. CDR3 loop: CAGRAEGRGYTF. DNA for the CDR3: TGTGCCGGGCGGGCCGAAGGTCGGGGCTACACCTTC.

V gene TRBV19 combines with J gene TRBJ1-5; D remains unclear. This CDR3 comprises 14 residues. V was shortened by 6 bases and J by 2 bases, with 11 bases between the two germline ends. Germline CDR1 reads LNHDA; CDR2 reads SQIVND (reference sequence). The CDR3 sequence: CASSPVLGNQPQHF. DNA of the CDR3: TGTGCCAGTAGCCCCGTGTTAGGCAATCAGCCCCAGCATTTT.

The chain recombines TRBV19 with TRBJ2-6, with D perhaps TRBD2 (6 bases). V lost 2 bases to trimming and J lost 0 bases, with 14 bases between them. This CDR3 is built from 18 residues. The germline V gene has CDR1 LNHDA and CDR2 SQIVND (reference sequence). CDR3 DNA sequence: TGTGCCAGTAGTATAAGGGTGGCGGGGAACTCTGGGGCCAACGTCCTGACTTTC. This sequence encodes CASSIRVAGNSGANVLTF.

The chain combines TRBV28 with TRBJ1-5, with D maybe TRBD1 (6 bases). The V end was cut by 6 bases, the J end by 8 bases, with 14 bases between. Germline-derived CDR1 and CDR2 are MDHEN and SYDVKM. CDR3 length: 13 residues. CDR3 in amino acids: CASSPTGPEPQHF. The CDR3 DNA is TGTGCCAGCAGCCCCACAGGGCCGGAGCCCCAGCATTTT.

This chain uses TRBV30 with TRBJ2-7; tentatively, D is TRBD2 (5 bases). Germline V gene lookup returns CDR1 GTSNPN and CDR2 SVGIG (reference sequence). V lost 3 bases and J lost 1, with 13 bases in between. This CDR3 contains 14 residues. The CDR3 nucleotides are TGTGCCTGGAGGGTCCCTGGCGGGTCCTACGAGCAGTACTTC. It encodes CAWRVPGGSYEQYF.

The chain couples TRBV18 to TRBJ1-2; 7 nucleotides align to TRBD1. The CDR3 has 16 residues. Germline values: CDR1 KGHSH, CDR2 LQKENI. The V and J ends lost 1 base and 4 bases, in that order; junction bases with no gene match: 9. CDR3 residues: CASSPQTGRGIYGYTF. DNA of the CDR3: TGTGCCAGCTCACCACAGACGGGCAGGGGGATCTATGGCTACACCTTC.

The chain uses TRBV19 and TRBJ2-1, with TRBD2 identical over 7 bases. J lost 4 bases, V lost 4 bases, and 7 bases had no gene match. The CDR3 sequence is 15 residues long. Germline-derived CDR1 and CDR2 are LNHDA and SQIVND (reference sequence). The CDR3 coding sequence is TGTGCCAGTAGTAGCCAGCGGGGCCTTTACAATGAGCAGTTCTTC. It codes for CASSSQRGLYNEQFF.

The chain carries TRBV6-1 and TRBJ2-1; 11 bases are shared with TRBD2. Germline assignment: CDR1 MNHNS and CDR2 SASEGT. CDR3 size: 16 residues. J gave up 4 bases and V 2 bases, and 4 bases lay outside the gene matches. CDR3 amino acids: CASSEMLAGGYNEQFF. In nucleotides, the CDR3 is TGTGCCAGCAGTGAAATGCTAGCGGGGGGATACAATGAGCAGTTCTTC.

The genes are TRBV5-1 and TRBJ2-5; 8 bases match TRBD2. Trimming at V came to 0 bases and at J to 0 bases, leaving 10 bases not matched to a gene. The CDR3 length is 18 residues. CDR1 and CDR2 (germline): SGHRS, YFSETQ. Here the CDR3 DNA reads TGCGCCAGCAGCTTGGTGGCCGTGGTAGCGGGGTACCAAGAGACCCAGTACTTC. As protein: CASSLVAVVAGYQETQYF.